This entry lists 19 T cell receptor beta chains sequenced from one sample in a study of T cell responses to AZD1222 COVID-19 vaccine. The method was immunoSEQ multiplex PCR; TCRdb's version includes in-frame clones alone and lacks a portion of them. This sample carries 110,000 to 150,000 clones, 80% to 90% of them seen once, and the ten largest clones take 1.6%. This sample comprised peripheral blood, obtained on day 0 of AZD1222 vaccination. Receptor source: an adult in good health.

This chain links TRBV5-1 with TRBJ1-5; no clear D. Germline CDR1 SGHRS, CDR2 YFSETQ. This CDR3 spans 14 amino acids. Trimming took off 0 bases at V and 2 bases at J, with 6 bases between the two ends. CDR3 in amino acids: CASSLDGRNQPQHF. The CDR3 DNA reads as TGCGCCAGCAGCTTGGATGGGCGCAATCAGCCCCAGCATTTT.

V gene TRBV10-2 combines with J gene TRBJ2-3; TRBD2 matches 9 bases. This CDR3 contains 15 residues. The V gene end was trimmed by 3 bases and the J gene end by 5 bases; junction bases not matched to a gene: 6. Germline values: CDR1 WSHSY, CDR2 SAAADI. DNA of the CDR3: TGCGCCAGCAGTGATTTAGCGGGGGCAGGAGATACGCAGTATTTT. The encoded protein is CASSDLAGAGDTQYF.

The count of this clone is one. The chain recombines TRBV7-8 with TRBJ1-6; a possible D gene is TRBD1 (5 bases). The germline V gene has CDR1 SGHVS and CDR2 FQNEAQ. V dropped 4 bases and J dropped 0 bases, with 13 bases sitting between them. The CDR3 is made up of 17 amino acids. The CDR3: CASSSTGLSSYNSPLHF. The CDR3 coding sequence is TGTGCCAGCAGCTCTACGGGACTCAGCTCCTATAATTCACCCCTCCACTTT.

This clone was recorded a few times. This chain uses TRBV15 with TRBJ1-1, with D perhaps TRBD1 (6 bases). The V end was cut by 5 bases, the J end by 0 bases, with 13 bases between. There are 15 residues in the CDR3. In germline, CDR1 is LNHNV, CDR2 YYDKDF (reference sequence). CDR3 sequence reads: CATSGGPGMNTEAFF. CDR3 coding DNA: TGTGCCACCAGCGGGGGGCCAGGGATGAACACTGAAGCTTTCTTT.

This chain joins TRBV7-3 and TRBJ2-1; 14 bases match TRBD2. V lost 1 base, J lost 9 bases, and 11 bases stayed unmatched. The CDR3 length is 18 residues. Germline CDR1 and CDR2: SGHTA and FQGTGA. The CDR3 loop is CASSLISPGTSGRTEQFF. The CDR3 DNA reads TGTGCCAGCAGCTTAATATCGCCCGGGACTAGCGGGAGAACTGAGCAGTTCTTC.

The chain links TRBV28 to TRBJ1-5; D call uncertain. The CDR3 loop spans 12 amino acids. V gave up 1 base and J gave up 9 bases, with 7 bases separating them. Germline-derived CDR1 and CDR2 are MDHEN and SYDVKM. The CDR3 region is CASSLLPRPQHF. The CDR3 DNA sequence: TGTGCCAGCAGTTTATTGCCCAGGCCCCAGCATTTT.

The chain recombines TRBV30 with TRBJ2-5; perhaps TRBD2 as D (7 bases). The CDR3 extends over 15 amino acids. Germline-derived CDR1 and CDR2 are GTSNPN and SVGIG (reference sequence). The germline V and J ends were trimmed by 2 bases and 5 bases, with 18 bases remaining between them. CDR3 nucleotides: TGTGCCTGGAGTAAACAGGGAGGGCAGCGGGAGACCCAGTACTTC. Its translation: CAWSKQGGQRETQYF.

J is TRBJ1-2 and V is TRBV24-1, with D perhaps matching TRBD1 (5 bases). CDR1 is KGHDR, CDR2 SFDVKD, per germline. CDR3 length: 16 amino acids. The V gene lost 4 bases and the J gene lost 7 bases, with 21 bases spanning the gap. The CDR3 bases are TGTGCCACCAGTGACCAGACTGTGACAGACTGGGGTGGCTACACCTTC. This translates into CATSDQTVTDWGGYTF.

V and J are TRBV2 and TRBJ2-2; D may be TRBD2 (5 bases). The V end lost 4 bases, the J end lost 3 bases, and 9 bases lay between the germline ends. This CDR3 is 14 amino acids long. The germline gives CDR1 SNHLY, CDR2 FYNNEI. CDR3 residues: CASSVRAHTGELFF. The CDR3, as DNA: TGTGCCAGCAGTGTGAGGGCCCACACCGGGGAGCTGTTTTTT.

The chain carries TRBV14 and TRBJ1-1, with 9 bases lining up with TRBD1. The ends lost 0 bases at V and 1 base at J; junction bases unmatched: 3. This CDR3 is 16 amino acids long. Germline CDR1 and CDR2: SGHDN and FVKESK. CDR3 nucleotide sequence: TGTGCCAGCAGCCAAGACCTGGGACAGGGGAACACTGAAGCTTTCTTT. Translating gives CASSQDLGQGNTEAFF. Supplemented by reference TRBV14 and TRBJ1-1, the full variable domain reads EAGVTQFPSHSVIEKGQTVTLRCDPISGHDNLYWYRRVMGKEIKFLLHFVKESKQDESGMPNNRFLAERTGGTYSTLKVQPAELEDSGVYFCASSQDLGQGNTEAFFGQGTRLTVV.

This clone is a singleton in its sample. The CDR3 sequence is CASSLGDRVQPQHF. The CDR3 nucleotides read TGTGCCAGCAGTTTGGGGGACAGGGTTCAGCCCCAGCATTTT. This chain uses TRBV6-6 with TRBJ1-5; 9 positions match TRBD1. The length of the CDR3 is 14 residues. V gave up 4 bases and J gave up 6 bases; unmatched junction bases: 4. In germline, CDR1 is MNHNY, CDR2 SVGAGI (reference sequence).

The rearrangement uses TRBV3-1 (or the pseudogene TRBV3-2) and TRBJ2-7, with TRBD2 identical over 12 bases. The V segment lost 5 bases and the J segment 5 bases; nucleotides outside the gene matches: 7. The CDR3 is 15 amino acids. From germline, CDR1 is LGHDT and CDR2 YNNKEL (reference sequence). CDR3 in amino acids: CASSKPSGGAHEQYF. The CDR3 DNA reads as TGTGCCAGCAGCAAACCTAGCGGGGGGGCCCACGAGCAGTACTTC.

The V call is TRBV6-5, the J call TRBJ2-7, with 8 bases aligning to TRBD1. Germline V gene sequence: CDR1 MNHEY, CDR2 SVGAGI. This CDR3 is built from 14 residues. V was clipped by 2 bases and J by 4 bases; unmatched bases: 4. Here the CDR3 DNA reads TGTGCCAGCAGTTACAATCAGGGGGCGTACGAGCAGTACTTC. Translated, it gives CASSYNQGAYEQYF.

V gene TRBV30 combines with J gene TRBJ1-2; D is undetermined. Between the trimmed V and J ends, which lost 2 bases and 0 bases, there was a span of 7 bases. This CDR3 is 13 amino acids long. Germline CDR1 reads GTSNPN; CDR2 reads SVGIG (reference sequence). For the CDR3, the DNA is TGTGCCTGGAGTCATAGGGCTAACTATGGCTACACCTTC. Its translation: CAWSHRANYGYTF.

The chain is built from TRBV5-1 and TRBJ1-3, with D maybe TRBD1 (5 bases). The germline CDR1 and CDR2 sequences are SGHRS and YFSETQ. Trimming removed 0 bases from V and 2 bases from J, with 9 bases in between. The CDR3 sequence is 15 residues long. CDR3 nucleotides: TGCGCCAGCAGCTTGGGTTCGGGGGCTGGAAACACCATATATTTT. Its translation: CASSLGSGAGNTIYF.

The rearrangement joins TRBV9 to TRBJ1-2; the D is unclear. This CDR3 spans 14 amino acids. CDR1 is SGDLS, CDR2 YYNGEE, per germline. Trimming stripped 3 bases from V and 2 bases from J, with 11 bases between. The CDR3 reads CASSGRTDNYGYTF. The CDR3 DNA is TGTGCCAGCAGCGGAAGGACTGACAACTATGGCTACACCTTC.

This clone was observed a single time. The chain has TRBV6-5 and TRBJ1-1; a possible D gene is TRBD1 (5 bases). CDR3 length: 15 residues. Germline assignment: CDR1 MNHEY and CDR2 SVGAGI. Between the trimmed V and J ends, which lost 2 bases and 0 bases, there was a span of 10 bases. CDR3 DNA sequence: TGTGCCAGCAGTTACGGAAGGGGAATGAACACTGAAGCTTTCTTT. Translating it yields CASSYGRGMNTEAFF.

Worth noting for this clone: Other DNA sequences within the sample encode an identical CDR3. The chain links TRBV6-6 to TRBJ1-5, with D unclear. Trimming removed 5 bases at V and 0 bases at J, with 8 bases between. CDR3 length equals 14 residues. CDR1 is MNHNY, CDR2 SVGAGI, per germline (reference sequence). The chain's CDR3 is CASSPSDSNQPQHF. Written as DNA, the CDR3 is TGTGCCAGCAGTCCCAGTGATAGCAATCAGCCCCAGCATTTT.

The V gene is TRBV5-4, the J gene TRBJ2-7; the D is unclear. The germline V gene has CDR1 SGHNT and CDR2 YYREEE (reference sequence). Trimming cost V 4 bases and J 2 bases, with 10 bases left between them. CDR3 size: 13 residues. The DNA of the CDR3 is TGTGCCAGCAGCCAGACTGGACCCTACGAGCAGTACTTC. It yields the protein CASSQTGPYEQYF.